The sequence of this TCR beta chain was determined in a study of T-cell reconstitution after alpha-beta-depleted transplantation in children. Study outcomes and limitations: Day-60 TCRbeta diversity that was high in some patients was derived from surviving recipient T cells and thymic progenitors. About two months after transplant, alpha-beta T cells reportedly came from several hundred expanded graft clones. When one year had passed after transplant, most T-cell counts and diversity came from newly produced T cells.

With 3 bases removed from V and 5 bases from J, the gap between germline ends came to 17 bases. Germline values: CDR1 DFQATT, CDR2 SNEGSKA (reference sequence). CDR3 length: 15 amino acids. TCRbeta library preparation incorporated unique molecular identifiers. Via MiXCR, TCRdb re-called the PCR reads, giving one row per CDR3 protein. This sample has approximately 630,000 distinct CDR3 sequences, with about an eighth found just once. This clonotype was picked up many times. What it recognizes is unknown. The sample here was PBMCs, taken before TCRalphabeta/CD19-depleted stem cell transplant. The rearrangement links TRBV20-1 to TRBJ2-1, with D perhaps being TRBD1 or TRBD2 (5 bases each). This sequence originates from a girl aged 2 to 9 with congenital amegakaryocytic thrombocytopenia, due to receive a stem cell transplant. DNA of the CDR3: TGCAGTGCTAGCTCCATCGGGACCTACGACAATGAGCAGTTCTTC. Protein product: CSASSIGTYDNEQFF.